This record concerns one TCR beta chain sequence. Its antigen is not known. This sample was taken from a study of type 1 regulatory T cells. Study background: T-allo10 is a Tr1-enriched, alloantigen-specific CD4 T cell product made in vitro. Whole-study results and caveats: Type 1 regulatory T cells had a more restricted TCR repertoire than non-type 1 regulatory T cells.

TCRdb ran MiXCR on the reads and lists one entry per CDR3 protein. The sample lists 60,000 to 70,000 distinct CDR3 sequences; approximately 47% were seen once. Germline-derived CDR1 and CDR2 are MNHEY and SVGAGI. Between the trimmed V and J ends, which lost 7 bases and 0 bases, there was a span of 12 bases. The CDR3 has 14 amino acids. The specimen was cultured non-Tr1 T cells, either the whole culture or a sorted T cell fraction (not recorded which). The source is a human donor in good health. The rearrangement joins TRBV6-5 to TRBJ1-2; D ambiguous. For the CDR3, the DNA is TGTGCCAGCAAGACGACAAGTACTAACTATGGCTACACCTTC. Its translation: CASKTTSTNYGYTF.